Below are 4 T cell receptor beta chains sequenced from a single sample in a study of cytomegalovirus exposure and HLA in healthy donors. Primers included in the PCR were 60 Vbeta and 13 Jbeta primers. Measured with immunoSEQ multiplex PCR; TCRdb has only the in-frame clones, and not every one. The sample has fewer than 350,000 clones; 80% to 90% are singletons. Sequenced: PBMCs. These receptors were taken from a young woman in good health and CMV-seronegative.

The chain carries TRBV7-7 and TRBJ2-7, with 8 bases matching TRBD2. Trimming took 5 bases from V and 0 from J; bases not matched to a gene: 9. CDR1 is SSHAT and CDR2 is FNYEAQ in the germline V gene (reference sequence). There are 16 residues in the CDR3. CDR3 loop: CASSPFGGGISYEQYF. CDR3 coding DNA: TGTGCCAGCAGCCCATTCGGGGGGGGGATCTCCTACGAGCAGTACTTC.

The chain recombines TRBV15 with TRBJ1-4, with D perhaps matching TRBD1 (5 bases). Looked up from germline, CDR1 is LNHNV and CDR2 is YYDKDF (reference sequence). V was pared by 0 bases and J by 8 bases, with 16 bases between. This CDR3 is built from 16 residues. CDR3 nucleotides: TGTGCCACCAGCAGAGATTCGGGCAGGGCTTTAGAAAAACTGTTTTTT. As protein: CATSRDSGRALEKLFF.

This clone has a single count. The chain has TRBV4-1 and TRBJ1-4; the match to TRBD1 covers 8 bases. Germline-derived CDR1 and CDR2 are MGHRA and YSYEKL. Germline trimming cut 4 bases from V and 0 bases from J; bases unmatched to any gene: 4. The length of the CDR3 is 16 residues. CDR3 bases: TGCGCCAGCAGCCCAGGACAGGGTACAACTAATGAAAAACTGTTTTTT. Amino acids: CASSPGQGTTNEKLFF.

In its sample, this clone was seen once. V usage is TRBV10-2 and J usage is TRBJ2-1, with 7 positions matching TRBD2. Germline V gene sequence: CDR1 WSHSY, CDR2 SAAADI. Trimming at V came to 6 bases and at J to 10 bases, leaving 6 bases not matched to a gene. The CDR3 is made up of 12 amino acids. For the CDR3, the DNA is TGCGCCAGCAGATTCCGGGACTACGAGCAGTTCTTC. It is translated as CASRFRDYEQFF.